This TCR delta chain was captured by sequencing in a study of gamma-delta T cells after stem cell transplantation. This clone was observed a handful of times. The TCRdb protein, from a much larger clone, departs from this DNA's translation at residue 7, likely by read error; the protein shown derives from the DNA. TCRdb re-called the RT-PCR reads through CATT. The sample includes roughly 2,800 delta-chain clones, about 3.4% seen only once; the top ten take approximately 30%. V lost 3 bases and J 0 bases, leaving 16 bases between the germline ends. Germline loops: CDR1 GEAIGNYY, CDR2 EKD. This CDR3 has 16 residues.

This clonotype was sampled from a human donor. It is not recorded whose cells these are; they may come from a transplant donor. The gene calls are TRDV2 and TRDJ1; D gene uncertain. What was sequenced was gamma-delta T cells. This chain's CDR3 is CACDLLRVPYTDKLIF. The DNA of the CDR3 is TGTGCCTGTGACTTACTGAGGGTTCCGTACACCGATAAACTCATCTTT.